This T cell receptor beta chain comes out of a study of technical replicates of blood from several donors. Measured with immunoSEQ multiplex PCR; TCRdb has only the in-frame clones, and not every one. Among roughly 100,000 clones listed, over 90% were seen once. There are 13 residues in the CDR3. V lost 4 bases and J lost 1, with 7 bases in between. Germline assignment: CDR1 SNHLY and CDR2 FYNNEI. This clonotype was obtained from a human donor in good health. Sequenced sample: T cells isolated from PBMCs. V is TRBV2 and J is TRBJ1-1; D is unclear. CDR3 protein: CASSAQKNTEAFF. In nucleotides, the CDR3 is TGTGCCAGCAGTGCACAGAAGAACACTGAAGCTTTCTTT.